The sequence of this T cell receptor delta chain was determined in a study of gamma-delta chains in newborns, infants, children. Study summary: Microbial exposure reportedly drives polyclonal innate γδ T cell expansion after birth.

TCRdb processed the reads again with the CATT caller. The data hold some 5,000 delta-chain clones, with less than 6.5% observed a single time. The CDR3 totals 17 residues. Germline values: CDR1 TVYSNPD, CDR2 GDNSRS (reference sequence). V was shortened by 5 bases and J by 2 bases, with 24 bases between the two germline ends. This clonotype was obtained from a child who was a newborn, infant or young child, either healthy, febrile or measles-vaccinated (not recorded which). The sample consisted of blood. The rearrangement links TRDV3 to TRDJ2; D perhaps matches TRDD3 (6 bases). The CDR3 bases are TGTGCCATAAACGAGAGTGTGGATACAGGGTTGACAGCACAACTCTTCTTT. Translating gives CAINESVDTGLTAQLFF.